This TCR beta chain was sequenced for a study of control samples from healthy donors and cancer patients. CDR1 is SEHNR and CDR2 is FQNEAQ in the germline V gene (reference sequence). The CDR3 has 12 residues. Trimming pared 6 bases from V and 0 bases from J, leaving 6 bases between. Sequencing used immunoSEQ multiplex PCR; TCRdb keeps in-frame clones, though not all of them. Seen here are about 170,000 clones, 70% to 90% observed once, and the top ten hold about 12%. The V gene is TRBV7-9, the J gene TRBJ2-7; D not certain. The sequence came from a man younger than 40 in good health. What was sequenced was blood. CDR3 coding DNA: TGTGCCAGCAGTGGACCCTCCTACGAGCAGTACTTC. Its protein product is CASSGPSYEQYF.